These T cell receptor beta chains were read from a single sample in a study of cytomegalovirus exposure and HLA in healthy donors. Profiled with immunoSEQ multiplex PCR; TCRdb holds only in-frame clones, not every one. The profile shows under 200,000 clones, approximately 86% of them singletons. Sequenced input: PBMCs. Receptor source: a woman between 18 and 29 years old in good health and CMV-seronegative. CDR3s include the opening cysteine and the closing phenylalanine or tryptophan. A D gene is named only where the DNA matches it firmly. Some rows mark clone size as missing; the rest say once, few, many or name a class of expanded clone.

abundance: -
v_gene: TRBV30
d_gene: -
j_gene: TRBJ1-2
CDR3nt: TGTGCCTGGAATCTACGAGAACAGGGTCTCTATGGCTACACCTTC
CDR3aa: CAWNLREQGLYGYTF

abundance: -
v_gene: TRBV7-2
d_gene: TRBD1
j_gene: TRBJ1-3
CDR3nt: TGTGCCAGCAGCCCCGGGTCAGGGGGAGGAAACACCATATATTTT
CDR3aa: CASSPGSGGGNTIYF

abundance: few
v_gene: TRBV28
d_gene: -
j_gene: TRBJ1-5
CDR3nt: TGTGCCAGCAGTCCAGCAGGCCCCGGTCAGCCCCAGCATTTT
CDR3aa: CASSPAGPGQPQHF

abundance: -
v_gene: TRBV30
d_gene: -
j_gene: TRBJ2-7
CDR3nt: TGTGCCTGGAGTGTAAAGGGGATCCACGAGCAGTACTTC
CDR3aa: CAWSVKGIHEQYF

abundance: -
v_gene: TRBV5-1
d_gene: TRBD2
j_gene: TRBJ2-2
CDR3nt: TGCGCCAGCAGCTTGGGGGACTACGGGGAGCTGTTTTTT
CDR3aa: CASSLGDYGELFF

abundance: -
v_gene: TRBV5-1
d_gene: -
j_gene: TRBJ1-3
CDR3nt: TGCGCCAGCAGCTTGGTACGCAGGCACTCTGGAAACACCATATATTTT
CDR3aa: CASSLVRRHSGNTIYF

abundance: -
v_gene: TRBV19
d_gene: -
j_gene: TRBJ1-1
CDR3nt: TGTGCCAGTAGTATAAGGCCGGGTTTGTTCAACACTGAAGCTTTCTTT
CDR3aa: CASSIRPGLFNTEAFF

abundance: -
v_gene: TRBV28
d_gene: TRBD2
j_gene: TRBJ2-7
CDR3nt: TGTGCCAGCACCCCGGGGGGGCAAGGCTCCTACGAGCAGTACTTC
CDR3aa: CASTPGGQGSYEQYF

abundance: -
v_gene: TRBV11-2
d_gene: -
j_gene: TRBJ1-1
CDR3nt: TGTGCCAGCAGCTTGTTCGGGGGGCGAATTATCCCGAACACTGAAGCTTTCTTT
CDR3aa: CASSLFGGRIIPNTEAFF

abundance: few
v_gene: TRBV4-1
d_gene: -
j_gene: TRBJ1-4
CDR3nt: TGCGCCAGCAATCGGGAGGGGACAAATAATGAAAAACTGTTTTTT
CDR3aa: CASNREGTNNEKLFF

abundance: -
v_gene: TRBV2
d_gene: TRBD1
j_gene: TRBJ1-2
CDR3nt: TGTGCCAGCAACCGACAGGGGGACTATGGCTACACCTTC
CDR3aa: CASNRQGDYGYTF

abundance: -
v_gene: TRBV7-8
d_gene: TRBD1
j_gene: TRBJ2-1
CDR3nt: TGTGCCAGCAGCTTATACCCAGGGGGCTCGGGTGAGCAGTTCTTC
CDR3aa: CASSLYPGGSGEQFF

abundance: few
v_gene: TRBV19
d_gene: TRBD2
j_gene: TRBJ2-1
CDR3nt: TGTGCCAGTAGCCCACCTAGCGGACCCTACAATGAGCAGTTCTTC
CDR3aa: CASSPPSGPYNEQFF

abundance: -
v_gene: TRBV10-3
d_gene: TRBD2
j_gene: TRBJ2-1
CDR3nt: TGTGCCACTGGACTAGTCGGAGATGAGCAGTTCTTC
CDR3aa: CATGLVGDEQFF

abundance: -
v_gene: TRBV5-1
d_gene: TRBD1
j_gene: TRBJ1-1
CDR3nt: TGCGCCAGCAGCTGGGGACAGGGATCCACTGAAGCTTTCTTT
CDR3aa: CASSWGQGSTEAFF

abundance: -
v_gene: TRBV21-1
d_gene: -
j_gene: TRBJ2-4
CDR3nt: TGTGCCAGCAGCAAAGTAGAGGGGGTAAGTGACAAAAACATTCAGTACTTC
CDR3aa: CASSKVEGVSDKNIQYF

abundance: -
v_gene: TRBV19
d_gene: -
j_gene: TRBJ1-2
CDR3nt: TGTGCCAGTATGGGAGATTTCTCCTATGGCTACACCTTC
CDR3aa: CASMGDFSYGYTF

abundance: -
v_gene: TRBV27
d_gene: -
j_gene: TRBJ2-1
CDR3nt: TGTGCCAGCAGTTCACTTCGAGGCGAGCAGTTCTTC
CDR3aa: CASSSLRGEQFF

abundance: -
v_gene: TRBV19
d_gene: -
j_gene: TRBJ1-5
CDR3nt: TGTGCCAGTAGTATGTTAAACGGGAATCAGCCCCAGCATTTT
CDR3aa: CASSMLNGNQPQHF

abundance: -
v_gene: TRBV30
d_gene: -
j_gene: TRBJ1-4
CDR3nt: TGTGCCTGGACCTCAGGCGGGGAAAAACTGTTTTTT
CDR3aa: CAWTSGGEKLFF

abundance: -
v_gene: TRBV30
d_gene: TRBD2
j_gene: TRBJ2-3
CDR3nt: TGTGCCTGGGGGAGGGCAGATACGCAGTATTTT
CDR3aa: CAWGRADTQYF

abundance: -
v_gene: TRBV4-1
d_gene: -
j_gene: TRBJ1-4
CDR3nt: TGCGCCAGCAGCCTAGTGGGGGGGCCCGGGACCGAAAAACTGTTTTTT
CDR3aa: CASSLVGGPGTEKLFF

abundance: -
v_gene: TRBV6-1
d_gene: TRBD1
j_gene: TRBJ2-7
CDR3nt: TGTGCCAGCTGCCGGGACAGGGTCTCCTACGAGCAGTACTTC
CDR3aa: CASCRDRVSYEQYF

abundance: -
v_gene: TRBV30
d_gene: TRBD1
j_gene: TRBJ1-1
CDR3nt: TGTGCCTGGAGTGTAAGGACAGGGGGCGCGGGGGACACTGAAGCTTTCTTT
CDR3aa: CAWSVRTGGAGDTEAFF

abundance: -
v_gene: TRBV9
d_gene: -
j_gene: TRBJ2-1
CDR3nt: TGTGCCAGCAGCGTGGCAGGCAGTGGAACCTACAATGAGCAGTTCTTC
CDR3aa: CASSVAGSGTYNEQFF

abundance: once
v_gene: TRBV19
d_gene: -
j_gene: TRBJ1-2
CDR3nt: TGTGCCAGTAGTATGGCCGGGAGGTTCCTCTATGGCTACACCTTC
CDR3aa: CASSMAGRFLYGYTF

abundance: -
v_gene: TRBV27
d_gene: TRBD1
j_gene: TRBJ1-6
CDR3nt: TGTGCCAGCAGTACACAGGGGGGAGCTTCACCCCTCCACTTT
CDR3aa: CASSTQGGASPLHF

abundance: -
v_gene: TRBV11-2
d_gene: TRBD1
j_gene: TRBJ1-6
CDR3nt: TGTGCCAGCAGCCCTAGACAGGGGAGCTCCTATAATTCACCCCTCCACTTT
CDR3aa: CASSPRQGSSYNSPLHF

abundance: few
v_gene: TRBV4-2
d_gene: TRBD2
j_gene: TRBJ2-5
CDR3nt: TGTGCCAGCAGCCAAGGAGGTCTAGCGGGGCCTCAAGAGACCCAGTACTTC
CDR3aa: CASSQGGLAGPQETQYF

abundance: -
v_gene: TRBV11-2
d_gene: TRBD2
j_gene: TRBJ2-3
CDR3nt: TGTGCCAGCAGCTCCCTTTCGGGACTAGCGGGAGGGCCGGATACGCAGTATTTT
CDR3aa: CASSSLSGLAGGPDTQYF

abundance: -
v_gene: TRBV5-1
d_gene: -
j_gene: TRBJ1-4
CDR3nt: TGCGCCAGCAGCTTGAAAGGGGGGGCAACTAATGAAAAACTGTTTTTT
CDR3aa: CASSLKGGATNEKLFF

abundance: -
v_gene: TRBV19
d_gene: TRBD1
j_gene: TRBJ1-1
CDR3nt: TGTGCCAGTAGTATGGGACAGGGGACCCGTGACACTGAAGCTTTCTTT
CDR3aa: CASSMGQGTRDTEAFF

abundance: -
v_gene: TRBV6-1
d_gene: -
j_gene: TRBJ2-3
CDR3nt: TGTGCCAGCAGTGAAGCGCTCCTAGGTGCCGATACGCAGTATTTT
CDR3aa: CASSEALLGADTQYF

abundance: -
v_gene: TRBV28
d_gene: -
j_gene: TRBJ2-6
CDR3nt: TGTGCCAGCTTGGGCAGGGTAGGATCTGGGGCCAACGTCCTGACTTTC
CDR3aa: CASLGRVGSGANVLTF

abundance: -
v_gene: TRBV6-5
d_gene: -
j_gene: TRBJ1-2
CDR3nt: TGTGCCAGCAGCCCCTTGAACAGCCAAATCAGGGGCTACACCTTC
CDR3aa: CASSPLNSQIRGYTF

abundance: -
v_gene: TRBV6-1
d_gene: TRBD2
j_gene: TRBJ2-5
CDR3nt: TGTGCCAGCAGCTTCATCGGGGGGGCCGGTGAGACCCAGTACTTC
CDR3aa: CASSFIGGAGETQYF

abundance: -
v_gene: TRBV28
d_gene: -
j_gene: TRBJ1-6
CDR3nt: TGTGCCAGCAGCGCGACAGACAGCTCCTATAATTCACCCCTCCACTTT
CDR3aa: CASSATDSSYNSPLHF

abundance: -
v_gene: TRBV19
d_gene: TRBD2
j_gene: TRBJ2-7
CDR3nt: TGTGCCAGTAGTCCCTGGACTAGCGGGGCCTACGAGCAGTACTTC
CDR3aa: CASSPWTSGAYEQYF

abundance: -
v_gene: TRBV2
d_gene: -
j_gene: TRBJ2-3
CDR3nt: TGTGCCAGCAGTGCTGAGGCCCCAGATACGCAGTATTTT
CDR3aa: CASSAEAPDTQYF

abundance: -
v_gene: TRBV28
d_gene: TRBD1
j_gene: TRBJ2-7
CDR3nt: TGTGCCAGCAGTCCGCCGGGACAGCAATACGAGCAGTACTTC
CDR3aa: CASSPPGQQYEQYF

abundance: -
v_gene: TRBV19
d_gene: -
j_gene: TRBJ2-2
CDR3nt: TGTGCCAGTAGTATACCTGAGTGGGGGACACTTAACACCGGGGAGCTGTTTTTT
CDR3aa: CASSIPEWGTLNTGELFF

abundance: -
v_gene: TRBV4-2
d_gene: TRBD2
j_gene: TRBJ2-1
CDR3nt: TGTGCCAGCAGCCAACTAGCGGGGGGGAACAATGAGCAGTTCTTC
CDR3aa: CASSQLAGGNNEQFF

abundance: -
v_gene: TRBV6-5
d_gene: TRBD1
j_gene: TRBJ2-2
CDR3nt: TGTGCCTCCAATATAGGGGGCTCAGCCGGGGAGCTGTTTTTT
CDR3aa: CASNIGGSAGELFF

abundance: -
v_gene: TRBV7-2
d_gene: TRBD2
j_gene: TRBJ2-3
CDR3nt: TGTGCCAGCAGCTCGGGACTAGTGGATACGCAGTATTTT
CDR3aa: CASSSGLVDTQYF